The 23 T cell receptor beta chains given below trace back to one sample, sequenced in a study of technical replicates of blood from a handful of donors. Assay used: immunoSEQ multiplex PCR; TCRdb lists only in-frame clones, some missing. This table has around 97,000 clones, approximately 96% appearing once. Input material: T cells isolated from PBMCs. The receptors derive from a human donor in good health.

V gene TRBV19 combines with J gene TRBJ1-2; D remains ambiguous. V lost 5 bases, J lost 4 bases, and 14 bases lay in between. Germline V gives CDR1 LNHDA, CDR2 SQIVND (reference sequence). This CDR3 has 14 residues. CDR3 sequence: CASSLREEVYGYTF. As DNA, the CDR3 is TGTGCCAGTAGTCTCCGGGAAGAAGTCTATGGCTACACCTTC.

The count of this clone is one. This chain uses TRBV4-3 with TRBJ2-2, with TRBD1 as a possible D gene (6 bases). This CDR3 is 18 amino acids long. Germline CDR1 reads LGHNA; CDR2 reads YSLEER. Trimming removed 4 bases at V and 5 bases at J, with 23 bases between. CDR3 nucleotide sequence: TGCGCCAGCAGCCGGGAAACAGGGATTCCCCTCGTGACCGGGGAGCTGTTTTTT. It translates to CASSRETGIPLVTGELFF.

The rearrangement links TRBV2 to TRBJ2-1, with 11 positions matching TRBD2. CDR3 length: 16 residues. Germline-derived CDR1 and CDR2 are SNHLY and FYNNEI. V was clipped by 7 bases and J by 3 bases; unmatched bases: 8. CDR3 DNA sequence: TGTGCCAGCACTCTCCGACTAGCGGGAAACTACAATGAGCAGTTCTTC. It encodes CASTLRLAGNYNEQFF.

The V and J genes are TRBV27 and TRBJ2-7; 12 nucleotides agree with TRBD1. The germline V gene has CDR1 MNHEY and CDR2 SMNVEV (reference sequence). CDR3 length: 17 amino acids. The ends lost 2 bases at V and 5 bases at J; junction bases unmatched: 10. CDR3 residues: CASSLGPGTGGEHEQYF. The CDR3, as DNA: TGTGCCAGCAGTTTAGGGCCCGGGACAGGGGGCGAACACGAGCAGTACTTC.

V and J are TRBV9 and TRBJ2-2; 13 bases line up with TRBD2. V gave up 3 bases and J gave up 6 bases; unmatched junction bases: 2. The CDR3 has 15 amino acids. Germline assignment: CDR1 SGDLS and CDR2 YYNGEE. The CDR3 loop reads CASSGTSGSPGELFF. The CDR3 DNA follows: TGTGCCAGCAGCGGGACTAGCGGGAGCCCCGGGGAGCTGTTTTTT.

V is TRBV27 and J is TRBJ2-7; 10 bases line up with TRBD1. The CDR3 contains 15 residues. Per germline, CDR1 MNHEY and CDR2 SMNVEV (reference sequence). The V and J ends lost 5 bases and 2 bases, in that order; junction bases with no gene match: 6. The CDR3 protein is CASSTIGQGAYEQYF. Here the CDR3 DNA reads TGTGCCAGCAGTACAATTGGACAGGGGGCCTACGAGCAGTACTTC.

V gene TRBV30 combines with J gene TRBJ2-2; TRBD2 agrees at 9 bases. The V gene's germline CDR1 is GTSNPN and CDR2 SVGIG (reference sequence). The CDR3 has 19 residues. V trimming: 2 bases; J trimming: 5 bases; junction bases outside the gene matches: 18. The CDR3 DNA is TGTGCCTGGAGTAAATACGTTGCCCTAGCGGGAAGTTGGACCGGGGAGCTGTTTTTT. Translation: CAWSKYVALAGSWTGELFF.

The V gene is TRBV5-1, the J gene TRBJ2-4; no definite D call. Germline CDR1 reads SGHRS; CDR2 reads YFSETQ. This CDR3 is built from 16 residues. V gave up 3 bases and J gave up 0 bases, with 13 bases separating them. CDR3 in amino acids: CASSSDRTGAKNIQYF. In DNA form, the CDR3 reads TGCGCCAGCAGCTCAGACCGAACGGGAGCCAAAAACATTCAGTACTTC. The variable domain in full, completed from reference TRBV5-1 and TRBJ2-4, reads KAGVTQTPRYLIKTRGQQVTLSCSPISGHRSVSWYQQTPGQGLQFLFEYFSETQRNKGNFPGRFSGRQFSNSRSEMNVSTLELGDSALYLCASSSDRTGAKNIQYFGAGTRLSVL.

The CDR3 here is CAIREQTNTEAFF. CDR3 coding DNA: TGTGCCATCAGAGAACAGACGAACACTGAAGCTTTCTTT. The rearrangement uses TRBV10-3 and TRBJ1-1; no definite D call. V was shortened by 6 bases and J by 1 base, with 9 bases between the two germline ends. CDR3 length: 13 residues. Germline V gene lookup returns CDR1 ENHRY and CDR2 SYGVKD.

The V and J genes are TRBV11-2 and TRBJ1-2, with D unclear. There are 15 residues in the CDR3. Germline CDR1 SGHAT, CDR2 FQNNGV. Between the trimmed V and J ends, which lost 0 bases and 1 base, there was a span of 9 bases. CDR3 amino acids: CASSLEQSYNYGYTF. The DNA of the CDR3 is TGTGCCAGCAGCTTAGAACAGAGCTATAACTATGGCTACACCTTC.

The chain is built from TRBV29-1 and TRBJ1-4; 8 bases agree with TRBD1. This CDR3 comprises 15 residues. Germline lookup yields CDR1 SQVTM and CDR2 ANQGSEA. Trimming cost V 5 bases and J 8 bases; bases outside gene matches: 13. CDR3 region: CSVLLGDRGGEKLFF. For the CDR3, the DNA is TGCAGCGTTCTCTTGGGAGACAGGGGCGGAGAAAAACTGTTTTTT.

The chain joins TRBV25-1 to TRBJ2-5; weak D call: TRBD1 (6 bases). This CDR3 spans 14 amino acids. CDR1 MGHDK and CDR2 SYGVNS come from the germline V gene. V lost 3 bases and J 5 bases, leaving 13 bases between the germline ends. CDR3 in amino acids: CASSEDSRGETQYF. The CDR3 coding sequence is TGTGCCAGCAGTGAGGACAGTAGAGGCGAGACCCAGTACTTC.

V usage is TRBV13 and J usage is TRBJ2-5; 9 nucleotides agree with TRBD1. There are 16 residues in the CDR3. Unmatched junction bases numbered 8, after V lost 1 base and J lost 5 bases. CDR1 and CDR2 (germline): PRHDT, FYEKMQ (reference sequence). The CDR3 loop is CASSLEGTGISETQYF. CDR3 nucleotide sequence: TGTGCCAGCAGCTTAGAGGGGACAGGGATTTCGGAGACCCAGTACTTC.

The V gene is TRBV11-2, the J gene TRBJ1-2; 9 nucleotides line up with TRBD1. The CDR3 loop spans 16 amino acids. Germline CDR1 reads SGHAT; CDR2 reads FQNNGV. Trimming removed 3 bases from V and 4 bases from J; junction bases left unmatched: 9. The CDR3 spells CASSFLTPDRGYGYTF. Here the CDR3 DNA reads TGTGCCAGCAGCTTTTTAACCCCGGACAGGGGCTATGGCTACACCTTC. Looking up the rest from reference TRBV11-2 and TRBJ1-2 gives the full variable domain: EAGVAQSPRYKIIEKRQSVAFWCNPISGHATLYWYQQILGQGPKLLIQFQNNGVVDDSQLPKDRFSAERLKGVDSTLKIQPAKLEDSAVYLCASSFLTPDRGYGYTFGSGTRLTVV.

In nucleotides, the CDR3 is TGTGCCAGCAGTTTCCGAGGCCCCGGCTACGAGCAGTACTTC. This translates into CASSFRGPGYEQYF. The gene calls are TRBV28 and TRBJ2-7; no firm D call. CDR3 size: 14 residues. V was trimmed by 3 bases and J by 3 bases, leaving 12 bases between them. Germline V gene sequence: CDR1 MDHEN, CDR2 SYDVKM.

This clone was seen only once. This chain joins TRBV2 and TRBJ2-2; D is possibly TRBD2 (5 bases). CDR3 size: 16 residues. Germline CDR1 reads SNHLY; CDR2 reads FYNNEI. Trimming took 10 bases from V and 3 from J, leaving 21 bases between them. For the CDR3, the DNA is TGTGCCATCCTCAACCTCTACAGCGGACACACCGGGGAGCTGTTTTTT. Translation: CAILNLYSGHTGELFF.

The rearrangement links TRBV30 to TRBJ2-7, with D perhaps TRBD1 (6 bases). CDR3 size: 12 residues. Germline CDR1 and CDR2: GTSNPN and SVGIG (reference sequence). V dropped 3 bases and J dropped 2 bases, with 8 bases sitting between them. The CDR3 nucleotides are TGTGCCTGGAGGGGGGCACCCTACGAGCAGTACTTC. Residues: CAWRGAPYEQYF.

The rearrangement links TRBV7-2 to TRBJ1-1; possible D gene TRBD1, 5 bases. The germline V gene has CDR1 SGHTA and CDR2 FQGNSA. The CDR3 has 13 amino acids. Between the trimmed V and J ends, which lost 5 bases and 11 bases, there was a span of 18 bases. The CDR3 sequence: CASSLRRGGSAFF. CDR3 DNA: TGTGCCAGCAGCCTGAGGCGGGGGGGGTCGGCTTTCTTT.

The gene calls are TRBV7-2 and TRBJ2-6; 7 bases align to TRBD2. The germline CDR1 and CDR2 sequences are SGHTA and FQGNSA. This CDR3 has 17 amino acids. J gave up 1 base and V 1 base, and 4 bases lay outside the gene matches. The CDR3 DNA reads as TGTGCCAGCAGCTTAGGCGGGAGTCGGTCTGGGGCCAACGTCCTGACTTTC. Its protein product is CASSLGGSRSGANVLTF.

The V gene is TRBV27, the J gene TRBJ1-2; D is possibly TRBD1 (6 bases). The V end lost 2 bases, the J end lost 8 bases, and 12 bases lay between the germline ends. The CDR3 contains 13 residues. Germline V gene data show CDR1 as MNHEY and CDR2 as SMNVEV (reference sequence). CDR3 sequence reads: CASSLRGGWGYTF. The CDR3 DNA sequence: TGTGCCAGCAGTTTAAGGGGGGGATGGGGCTACACCTTC.

The CDR3, as DNA: TGTGCCAGCAGGTTAGTGACTAGCGGGGATTCCTACGAGCAGTACTTC. Amino acid sequence: CASRLVTSGDSYEQYF. This sequence joins TRBV6-4 and TRBJ2-7, with 11 bases fitting TRBD2. This CDR3 contains 16 residues. V lost 6 bases to trimming and J lost 1 base; unmatched junction nucleotides: 8. Germline V gene lookup returns CDR1 MRHNA and CDR2 SNTAGT.

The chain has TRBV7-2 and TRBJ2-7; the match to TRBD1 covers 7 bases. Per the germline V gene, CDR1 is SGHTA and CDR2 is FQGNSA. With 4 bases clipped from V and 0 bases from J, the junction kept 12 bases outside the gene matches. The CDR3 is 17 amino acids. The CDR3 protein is CASSSPWTGTVSYEQYF. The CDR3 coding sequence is TGTGCCAGCAGCTCACCCTGGACCGGGACAGTCTCCTACGAGCAGTACTTC.

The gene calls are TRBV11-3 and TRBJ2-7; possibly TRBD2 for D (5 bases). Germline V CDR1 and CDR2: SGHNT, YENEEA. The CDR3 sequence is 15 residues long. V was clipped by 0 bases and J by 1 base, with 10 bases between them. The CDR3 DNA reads TGTGCCAGCAGCTTAGACCGGGATCGATCCTACGAGCAGTACTTC. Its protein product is CASSLDRDRSYEQYF.